Listed below are T cell receptor beta chains from one sample, sequenced in a study of vaccination effects on CD4 cells after COVID-19. These TCRs are of unknown antigen specificity. The assay was immunoSEQ multiplex PCR, and TCRdb's table has in-frame clones only and misses some. Of 67,000 or so clones listed, 80% to 85% were seen once; the top ten hold approximately 1.2%. This sample comprised CD4+ T cells from PBMCs cultured with HCoV-229E spike peptides, obtained after COVID-19 vaccination. Every receptor here comes from a human donor who received a COVID-19 vaccine. CDR3s include the opening cysteine and the closing phenylalanine or tryptophan.

j_call v_call cdr3_aa
TRBJ2-5 TRBV7-9 CASSHGKETQYF
TRBJ2-1 TRBV24-1 CATSGGAYNEQFF
TRBJ1-5 TRBV18 CASSPQKGEGPQHF
TRBJ1-1 TRBV5-4 CASSLRTGGTEAFF
TRBJ2-5 TRBV19 CASSSRFTSGPPKTQYF
TRBJ1-5 TRBV18 CASSGRQDSQPQHF
TRBJ1-3 TRBV6-5 CASSYLPRSGNTIYF
TRBJ1-1 TRBV6-5 CASSYSGRDEAFF
TRBJ1-5 TRBV6-4 CASSALLGQPQHF
TRBJ1-4 TRBV19 CASSIKGAATNEKLFF
TRBJ1-1 TRBV28 CASSSGTGYMNTEAFF
TRBJ2-6 TRBV6-5 CASSPGGSGANVLTF
TRBJ2-3 TRBV5-1 CASSLIAGGGTDTQYF
TRBJ1-5 TRBV4-1 CASSQDPAGNQPQHF